This T cell receptor beta chain was documented in a study of PD-L1 blockade in urothelial cancer. On this clone itself: Antigen specificity is unknown.

Per the germline V gene, CDR1 is KGHSH and CDR2 is LQKENI. The CDR3 has 15 amino acids. V lost 0 bases, J lost 4 bases, and 10 bases lay in between. This table comes from immunoSEQ multiplex PCR, and its TCRdb copy is limited to in-frame clones, with some not included. The table lists fewer than 55,000 clones, approximately 78% of them singletons. Regarding the study as a whole: Lower pretreatment blood TCR clonality, under the median, predicted better survival, researchers reported.

The specimen was PBMCs, collected around atezolizumab (anti-PD-L1) treatment. The receptor comes from a man between 65 and 85 years old with urothelial cancer. The V call is TRBV18, the J call TRBJ1-3, with unresolved D. CDR3 nucleotide sequence: TGTGCCAGCTCACCACCGAGAGGTGGAGGAAACACCATATATTTT. Residues: CASSPPRGGGNTIYF.